The 13 T cell receptor beta chains below were found in one sample sequenced in a study of T cells in tumors after PD-1 blockade. Repertoires were generated with immunoSEQ multiplex PCR, while TCRdb's copy carries only in-frame clones and drops some. The repertoire has tens of thousands of clones, approximately 79% of them found once; the top ten carry roughly 4.7%. The sample here was PBMCs, taken after anti-PD-1 treatment. The receptors originated from a human donor with basal cell carcinoma.

The chain is built from TRBV30 and TRBJ1-1, with 10 positions matching TRBD1. J gave up 4 bases and V 0 bases, and 8 bases lay outside the gene matches. Germline CDR1 and CDR2: GTSNPN and SVGIG (reference sequence). The CDR3 spans 16 residues. The CDR3: CAWSVRQWTGGTEAFF. In DNA, the CDR3 is TGTGCCTGGAGTGTACGCCAGTGGACAGGGGGCACTGAAGCTTTCTTT.

This clone came up a few times. The CDR3 DNA follows: TGCAGCTTTACCAGTGGGTCCTACGAGCAGTACTTC. Its translation is CSFTSGSYEQYF. V usage is TRBV29-1 and J usage is TRBJ2-7, with no clear D. Germline V gives CDR1 SQVTM, CDR2 ANQGSEA. The CDR3 contains 12 residues. Trimming removed 8 bases at V and 1 base at J, with 12 bases between.

The chain carries TRBV6-6 and TRBJ2-7, with TRBD1 matching over 7 bases. The CDR3 spans 13 residues. V lost 11 bases, J lost 7 bases, and 14 bases stayed unmatched. From germline, CDR1 is MNHNY and CDR2 SVGAGI (reference sequence). CDR3 in amino acids: CACNNRGSGEQYF. The CDR3 DNA sequence: TGTGCCTGCAACAACAGGGGTTCGGGGGAGCAGTACTTC.

The genes are TRBV30 and TRBJ2-1; D is perhaps TRBD2 (6 bases). The V end lost 2 bases, the J end lost 5 bases, and 16 bases lay between the germline ends. The CDR3 has 15 residues. Germline-derived CDR1 and CDR2 are GTSNPN and SVGIG (reference sequence). CDR3 bases: TGTGCCTGGAGTCCCCTGACTAGTCCACACAATGAGCAGTTCTTC. Its translation is CAWSPLTSPHNEQFF.

This clone was recorded at least ten times. The chain uses TRBV3-1 (or the pseudogene TRBV3-2) and TRBJ2-3; 8 bases match TRBD2. V lost 5 bases to trimming and J lost 1 base; unmatched junction nucleotides: 11. This CDR3 is built from 17 residues. In germline, CDR1 is LGHDT, CDR2 YNNKEL (reference sequence). The CDR3 nucleotides are TGTGCCAGCAGCAAAGGAGAGCGGGGGCCCCGCACAGATACGCAGTATTTT. This codes for CASSKGERGPRTDTQYF.

This clone came up a few times. The V and J genes are TRBV3-1 (or the pseudogene TRBV3-2) and TRBJ2-5; 7 nucleotides agree with TRBD2. CDR3 length equals 10 residues. The germline V gene has CDR1 LGHDT and CDR2 YNNKEL (reference sequence). The CDR3 spells CASGAAAQYF. The DNA for the CDR3 is TGTGCGAGCGGGGCCGCGGCCCAGTACTTC.

V is TRBV27 and J is TRBJ2-3, with D possibly being TRBD2 (5 bases). The CDR3 is 16 residues long. Trimming took 5 bases from V and 2 from J, leaving 17 bases between them. The V gene's germline CDR1 is MNHEY and CDR2 SMNVEV (reference sequence). Here the CDR3 reads CASSAWTVAYTDTQYF. The CDR3 DNA is TGTGCCAGCAGTGCATGGACTGTCGCCTACACAGATACGCAGTATTTT.

This chain links TRBV11-3 with TRBJ2-7; 7 positions agree with TRBD1. Germline CDR1 SGHNT, CDR2 YENEEA. V dropped 4 bases and J dropped 5; count of bases not matched to a gene: 11. The CDR3 is 15 amino acids. CDR3 DNA: TGTGCCAGCAGCTACCGGTGGGACAGAGTCCACGAGCAGTACTTC. Translation: CASSYRWDRVHEQYF.

The chain joins TRBV6-6 to TRBJ2-2; unclear D gene. In germline, CDR1 is MNHNY, CDR2 SVGAGI (reference sequence). Trimming cost V 6 bases and J 0 bases, with 8 bases left between them. This CDR3 is 14 amino acids long. The DNA of the CDR3 is TGTGCCAGCAGCGGTTTAGCGAACACCGGGGAGCTGTTTTTT. Residues: CASSGLANTGELFF.

The chain employs TRBV18 and TRBJ1-2, with D maybe TRBD1 (6 bases). The V end was cut by 0 bases, the J end by 5 bases, with 16 bases between. Germline values: CDR1 KGHSH, CDR2 LQKENI. This CDR3 has 16 amino acids. The CDR3 DNA sequence: TGTGCCAGCTCACCACCCTCTTCCCTGGGGACATATGGCTACACCTTC. Translation gives CASSPPSSLGTYGYTF.

The J gene is TRBJ1-5, the V gene TRBV7-9; D gene uncertain. This CDR3 contains 14 residues. Trimming removed 5 bases at V and 4 bases at J, with 12 bases between. Germline CDR1 is SEHNR and CDR2 is FQNEAQ (reference sequence). In nucleotides, the CDR3 is TGTGCCAGCAGCCCGCACTGGGTTAATCAGCCCCAGCATTTT. This codes for CASSPHWVNQPQHF.

This clone was seen a single time. The chain uses TRBV19 and TRBJ2-3, with 7 bases matching TRBD1. This CDR3 is built from 14 residues. CDR1 is LNHDA and CDR2 is SQIVND in the germline V gene (reference sequence). V shed 4 bases and J 4 bases; nucleotides not matched to a gene: 5. CDR3 region: CASSTLGGPDTQYF. Here the CDR3 DNA reads TGTGCCAGTAGTACCCTAGGGGGCCCAGATACGCAGTATTTT.

The chain is built from TRBV2 and TRBJ2-3; TRBD2 aligns across 11 bases. The CDR3 sequence is 16 residues long. J was trimmed by 2 bases and V by 5 bases; bases with no gene match: 6. Germline V gives CDR1 SNHLY, CDR2 FYNNEI. The CDR3 protein is CASSTPTSGATDTQYF. The CDR3 nucleotides read TGTGCCAGCAGTACGCCGACTAGCGGGGCCACAGATACGCAGTATTTT.